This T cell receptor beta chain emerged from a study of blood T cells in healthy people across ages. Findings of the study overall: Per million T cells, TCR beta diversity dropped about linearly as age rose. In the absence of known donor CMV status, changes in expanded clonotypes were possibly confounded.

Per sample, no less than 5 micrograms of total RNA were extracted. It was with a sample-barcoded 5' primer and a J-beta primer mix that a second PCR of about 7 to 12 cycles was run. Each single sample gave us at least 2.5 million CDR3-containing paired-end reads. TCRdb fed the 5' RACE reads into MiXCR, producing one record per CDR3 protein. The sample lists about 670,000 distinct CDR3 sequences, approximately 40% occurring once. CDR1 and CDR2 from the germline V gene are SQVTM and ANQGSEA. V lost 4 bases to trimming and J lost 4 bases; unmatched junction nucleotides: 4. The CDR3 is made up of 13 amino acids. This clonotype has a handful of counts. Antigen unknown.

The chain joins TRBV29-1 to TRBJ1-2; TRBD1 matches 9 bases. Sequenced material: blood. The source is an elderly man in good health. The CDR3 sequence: CSVGTGGGYGYTF. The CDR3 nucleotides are TGCAGCGTTGGAACAGGGGGCGGCTATGGCTACACCTTC.